This T cell receptor (beta chain) originates from a study of technical replicates of blood from a handful of donors. This table comes from immunoSEQ multiplex PCR, and its TCRdb copy is limited to in-frame clones, with some not included. The sample has about 98,000 clones, under 97% seen once. V lost 2 bases, J lost 9 bases, and 0 bases stayed unmatched. This CDR3 contains 12 residues. Germline V gene sequence: CDR1 SGHVS, CDR2 FQNEAQ. This clonotype originated in a human donor in good health. This chain links TRBV7-8 with TRBJ1-5, with TRBD1 matching 8 bases. Sequencing was performed on T cells isolated from PBMCs. The CDR3 is CASSLTGGPQHF. The CDR3 nucleotides are TGTGCCAGCAGCTTAACAGGGGGGCCCCAGCATTTT.